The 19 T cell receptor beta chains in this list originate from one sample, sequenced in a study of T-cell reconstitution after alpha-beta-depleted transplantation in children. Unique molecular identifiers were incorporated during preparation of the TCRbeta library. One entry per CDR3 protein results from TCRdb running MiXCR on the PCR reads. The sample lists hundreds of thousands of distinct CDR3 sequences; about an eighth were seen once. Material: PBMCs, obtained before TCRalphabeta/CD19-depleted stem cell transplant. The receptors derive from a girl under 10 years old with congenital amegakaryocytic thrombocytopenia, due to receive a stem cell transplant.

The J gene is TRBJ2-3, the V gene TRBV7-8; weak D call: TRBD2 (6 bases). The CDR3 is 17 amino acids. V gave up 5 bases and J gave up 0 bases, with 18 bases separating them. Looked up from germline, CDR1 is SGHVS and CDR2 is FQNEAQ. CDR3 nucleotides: TGTGCCAGCAGCCCCGACAGCGGGTCGACGAGCACAGATACGCAGTATTTT. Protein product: CASSPDSGSTSTDTQYF.

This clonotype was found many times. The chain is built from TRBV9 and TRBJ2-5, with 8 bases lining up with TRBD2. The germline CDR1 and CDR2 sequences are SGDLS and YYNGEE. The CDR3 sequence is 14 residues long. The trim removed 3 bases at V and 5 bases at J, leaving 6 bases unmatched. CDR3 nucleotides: TGTGCCAGCAGCGCCCTGGGACTAGTCGAGACCCAGTACTTC. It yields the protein CASSALGLVETQYF.

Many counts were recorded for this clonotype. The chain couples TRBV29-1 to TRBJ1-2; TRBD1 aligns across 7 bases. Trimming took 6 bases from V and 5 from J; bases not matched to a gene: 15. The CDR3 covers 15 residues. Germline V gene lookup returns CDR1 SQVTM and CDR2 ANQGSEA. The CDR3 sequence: CSVEPARGQRYGYTF. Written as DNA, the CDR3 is TGCAGCGTCGAACCTGCCCGGGGACAGAGATATGGCTACACCTTC.

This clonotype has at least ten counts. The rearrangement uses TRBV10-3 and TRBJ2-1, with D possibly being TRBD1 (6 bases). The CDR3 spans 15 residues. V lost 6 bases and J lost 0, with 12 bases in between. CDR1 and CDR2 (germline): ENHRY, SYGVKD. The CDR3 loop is CAIRAGTSSYNEQFF. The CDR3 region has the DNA TGTGCCATCAGGGCCGGGACAAGCTCCTACAATGAGCAGTTCTTC.

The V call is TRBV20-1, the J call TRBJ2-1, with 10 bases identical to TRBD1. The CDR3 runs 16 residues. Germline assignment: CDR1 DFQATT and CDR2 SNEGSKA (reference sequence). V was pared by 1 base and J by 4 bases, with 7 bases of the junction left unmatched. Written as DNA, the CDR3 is TGCAGTGCTAGAGCAGACAGGGGGCCTGAATACAATGAGCAGTTCTTC. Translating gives CSARADRGPEYNEQFF.

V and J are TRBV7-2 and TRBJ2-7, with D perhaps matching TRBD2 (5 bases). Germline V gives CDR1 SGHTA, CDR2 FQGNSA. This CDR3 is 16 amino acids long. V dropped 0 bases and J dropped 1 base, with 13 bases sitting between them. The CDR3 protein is CASSLASAGGSYEQYF. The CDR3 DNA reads TGTGCCAGCAGCTTAGCTTCGGCGGGCGGATCCTACGAGCAGTACTTC. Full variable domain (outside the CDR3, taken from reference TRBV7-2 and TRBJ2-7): GAGVSQSPSNKVTEKGKDVELRCDPISGHTALYWYRQSLGQGLEFLIYFQGNSAPDKSGLPSDRFSAERTGGSVSTLTIQRTQQEDSAVYLCASSLASAGGSYEQYFGPGTRLTVT.

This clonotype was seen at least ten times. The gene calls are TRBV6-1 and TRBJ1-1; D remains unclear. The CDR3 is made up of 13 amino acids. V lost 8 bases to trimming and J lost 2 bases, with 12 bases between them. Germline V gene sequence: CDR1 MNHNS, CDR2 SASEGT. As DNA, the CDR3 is TGTGCCAGCGCAAGGATGACAAACACTGAAGCTTTCTTT. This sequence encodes CASARMTNTEAFF.

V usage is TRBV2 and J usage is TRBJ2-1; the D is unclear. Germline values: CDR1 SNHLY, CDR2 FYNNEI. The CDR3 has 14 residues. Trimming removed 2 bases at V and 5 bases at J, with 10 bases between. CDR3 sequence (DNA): TGTGCCAGCAGTGAATGGGAACAGAACAATGAGCAGTTCTTC. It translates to CASSEWEQNNEQFF.

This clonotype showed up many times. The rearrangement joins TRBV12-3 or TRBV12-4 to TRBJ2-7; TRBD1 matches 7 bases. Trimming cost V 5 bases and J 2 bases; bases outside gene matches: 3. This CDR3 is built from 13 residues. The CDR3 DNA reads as TGTGCCAGCAGTCATACAGGGGCCTACGAGCAGTACTTC. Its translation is CASSHTGAYEQYF.

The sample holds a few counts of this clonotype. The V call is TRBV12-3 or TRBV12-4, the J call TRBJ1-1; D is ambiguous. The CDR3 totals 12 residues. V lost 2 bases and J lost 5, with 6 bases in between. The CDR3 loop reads CASSLNPTEAFF. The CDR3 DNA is TGTGCCAGCAGTTTAAATCCAACTGAAGCTTTCTTT.

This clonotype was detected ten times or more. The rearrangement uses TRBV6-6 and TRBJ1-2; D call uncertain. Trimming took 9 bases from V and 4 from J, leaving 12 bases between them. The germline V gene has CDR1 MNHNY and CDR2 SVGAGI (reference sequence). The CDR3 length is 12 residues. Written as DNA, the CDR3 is TGTGCCAGTCATGACACCCCCTATGGCTACACCTTC. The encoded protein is CASHDTPYGYTF.

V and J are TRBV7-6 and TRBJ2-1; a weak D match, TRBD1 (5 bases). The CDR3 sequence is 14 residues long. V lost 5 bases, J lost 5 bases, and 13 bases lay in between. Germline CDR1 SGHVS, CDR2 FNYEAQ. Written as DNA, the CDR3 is TGTGCCAGCAGCCCCCTTCTAGGGGACAATGAGCAGTTCTTC. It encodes CASSPLLGDNEQFF.

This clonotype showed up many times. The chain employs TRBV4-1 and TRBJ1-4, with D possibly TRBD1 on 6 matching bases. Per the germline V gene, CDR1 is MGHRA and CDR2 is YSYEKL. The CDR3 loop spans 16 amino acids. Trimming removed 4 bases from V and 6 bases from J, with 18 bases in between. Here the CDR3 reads CASSLPAGARDEKLFF. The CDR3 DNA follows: TGCGCCAGCAGCCTCCCGGCGGGGGCGCGAGATGAAAAACTGTTTTTT.

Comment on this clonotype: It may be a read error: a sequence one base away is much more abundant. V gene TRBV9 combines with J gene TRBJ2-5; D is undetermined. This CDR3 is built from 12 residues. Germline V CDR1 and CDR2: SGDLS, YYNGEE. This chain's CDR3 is CASSVDQETQSF. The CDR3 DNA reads TGTGCCAGCAGCGTGGACCAAGAGACCCAGTCCTTC.

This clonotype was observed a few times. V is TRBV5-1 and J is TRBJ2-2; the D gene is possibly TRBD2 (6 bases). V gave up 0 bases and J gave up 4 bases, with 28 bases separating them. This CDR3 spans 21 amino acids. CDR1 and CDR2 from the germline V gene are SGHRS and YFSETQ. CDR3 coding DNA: TGCGCCAGCAGCTTGGCTGGCCAGGGAAGTGTTACAGGCGGGACCACCGGGGAGCTGTTTTTT. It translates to CASSLAGQGSVTGGTTGELFF.

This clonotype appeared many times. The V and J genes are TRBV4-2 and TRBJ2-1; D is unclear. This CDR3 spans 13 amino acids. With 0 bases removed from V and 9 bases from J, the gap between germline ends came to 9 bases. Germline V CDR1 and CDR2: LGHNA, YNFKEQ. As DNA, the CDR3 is TGTGCCAGCAGCCAAGATCTTGACGTTGAGCAGTTCTTC. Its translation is CASSQDLDVEQFF.

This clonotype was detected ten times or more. The CDR3 nucleotides read TGTGCCAGCAGCCAAGGGTGGAACATTCAGTACTTC. Its protein is CASSQGWNIQYF. V and J are TRBV14 and TRBJ2-4; D not resolved. CDR3 length: 12 amino acids. Germline CDR1 SGHDN, CDR2 FVKESK. V dropped 1 base and J dropped 7 bases, with 5 bases sitting between them.

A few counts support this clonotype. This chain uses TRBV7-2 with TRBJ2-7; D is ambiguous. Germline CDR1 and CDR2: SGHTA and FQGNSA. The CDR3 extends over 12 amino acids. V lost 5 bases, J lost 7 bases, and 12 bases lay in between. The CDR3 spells CASSPFSGEQYF. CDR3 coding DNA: TGTGCCAGCAGCCCCTTTTCTGGGGAGCAGTACTTC.

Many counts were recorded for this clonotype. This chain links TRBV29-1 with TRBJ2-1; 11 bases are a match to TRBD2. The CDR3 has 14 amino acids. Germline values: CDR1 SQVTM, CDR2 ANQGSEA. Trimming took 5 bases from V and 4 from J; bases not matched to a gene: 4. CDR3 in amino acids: CSVPGTSGYNEQFF. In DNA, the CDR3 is TGCAGCGTTCCCGGGACTAGCGGATACAATGAGCAGTTCTTC.